The 25 T cell receptor beta chains presented below share a single source sample, sequenced in a study of post-analysis software for immune sequencing data. Which antigens these TCRs recognize remains unknown. Study results and limitations: TRBV5-6, TRBV5-1 and TRBV20-1 belonged to a set of roughly 5 TRBV segments that were more frequent in patients than controls.

Prepared TCR beta cDNA libraries contained unique molecular identifiers. TCRdb analysed the PCR reads with MiXCR anew, one entry per CDR3 protein. The sample includes some 690,000 distinct CDR3 sequences, just under 30% of them seen just once. The sequenced sample was blood. These receptors all stem from a girl aged 10 to 17 with multiple sclerosis.

This clonotype was recorded a few times. This chain uses TRBV7-2 with TRBJ2-2; D may be TRBD2 (7 bases). Germline CDR1 SGHTA, CDR2 FQGNSA. V gave up 6 bases and J gave up 5 bases, with 19 bases separating them. The CDR3 loop spans 16 amino acids. The CDR3: CASRSRGAVKTGELFF. For the CDR3, the DNA is TGTGCCAGCAGGTCCCGGGGGGCTGTAAAAACCGGGGAGCTGTTTTTT.

The gene calls are TRBV20-1 and TRBJ2-3; D is unclear. There are 12 residues in the CDR3. CDR1 is DFQATT, CDR2 SNEGSKA, per germline (reference sequence). The CDR3 bases are TGCAGGGCTCCTGGACCCACAGATACGCAGTATTTT. This sequence encodes CRAPGPTDTQYF.

This clonotype was seen a few times. The rearrangement links TRBV7-2 to TRBJ2-3; 8 positions agree with TRBD1. V shed 5 bases and J 4 bases; nucleotides not matched to a gene: 5. CDR1 is SGHTA, CDR2 FQGNSA, per germline. This CDR3 contains 14 residues. CDR3 DNA: TGTGCCAGCAGCACGCGGACAGGGTCAGATACGCAGTATTTT. This gives the protein CASSTRTGSDTQYF.

V is TRBV20-1 and J is TRBJ2-1, with TRBD2 matching 12 bases. Per the germline V gene, CDR1 is DFQATT and CDR2 is SNEGSKA (reference sequence). The ends lost 2 bases at V and 2 bases at J; junction bases unmatched: 10. This CDR3 spans 18 amino acids. The CDR3 DNA sequence: TGCAGTGCTAGACCCCTCCATCTAGCGGGAGGGCCCTACAATGAGCAGTTCTTC. It codes for CSARPLHLAGGPYNEQFF.

V and J are TRBV29-1 and TRBJ2-4; weak D call: TRBD1 (5 bases). The J call is uncertain, as TRBJ2-7 better fits the DNA end. Germline assignment: CDR1 SQVTM and CDR2 ANQGSEA. The CDR3 has 13 amino acids. CDR3 sequence: CSVVQGYAYEQYF. The CDR3 DNA reads as TGCAGCGTTGTCCAGGGCTATGCCTACGAGCAGTACTTC.

The chain uses TRBV6-1 and TRBJ2-7; D gene ambiguous. CDR3 length equals 12 residues. With 6 bases removed from V and 10 bases from J, the gap between germline ends came to 16 bases. Per the germline V gene, CDR1 is MNHNS and CDR2 is SASEGT. CDR3 region: CASRKAQESQYF. CDR3 bases: TGTGCCAGCAGAAAGGCACAAGAGTCCCAGTACTTC.

CDR3 DNA: TGTGCCAGCAGTTCCCGGACAGACAACTACGAGCAGTACTTC. It encodes CASSSRTDNYEQYF. The chain employs TRBV28 and TRBJ2-7, with a weak D call TRBD1 (6 bases). Trimming removed 4 bases from V and 3 bases from J, with 13 bases in between. The CDR3 runs to 14 residues. Germline V gene lookup returns CDR1 MDHEN and CDR2 SYDVKM. Looking up the rest from reference TRBV28 and TRBJ2-7 gives the full variable domain: DVKVTQSSRYLVKRTGEKVFLECVQDMDHENMFWYRQDPGLGLRLIYFSYDVKMKEKGDIPEGYSVSREKKERFSLILESASTNQTSMYLCASSSRTDNYEQYFGPGTRLTVT.

The rearrangement links TRBV6-6 to TRBJ1-1, with TRBD1 matching over 8 bases. The germline CDR1 and CDR2 sequences are MNHNY and SVGAGI (reference sequence). Trimming removed 3 bases from V and 0 bases from J; junction bases left unmatched: 9. The CDR3 consists of 17 residues. The CDR3 DNA is TGTGCCAGCAGTTATACAAAAAACAGGGGGATGAACACTGAAGCTTTCTTT. Translated: CASSYTKNRGMNTEAFF.

This sequence joins TRBV5-1 and TRBJ2-5; 9 nucleotides agree with TRBD1. V gave up 3 bases and J gave up 5 bases; unmatched junction bases: 5. Germline V gives CDR1 SGHRS, CDR2 YFSETQ. The CDR3 consists of 14 residues. The CDR3 loop is CASSWDRAGETQYF. In DNA, the CDR3 is TGCGCCAGCAGCTGGGACAGGGCAGGGGAGACCCAGTACTTC.

V and J are TRBV9 and TRBJ2-5; TRBD2 aligns across 7 bases. This CDR3 comprises 15 residues. Trimming at V came to 0 bases and at J to 0 bases, leaving 2 bases not matched to a gene. Germline CDR1 and CDR2: SGDLS and YYNGEE. The chain's CDR3 is CASSVGGGNQETQYF. The DNA for the CDR3 is TGTGCCAGCAGCGTAGGGGGGGGGAACCAAGAGACCCAGTACTTC.

The chain couples TRBV27 to TRBJ1-2; no firm D call. V was clipped by 8 bases and J by 7 bases, with 17 bases between them. The CDR3 extends over 13 amino acids. Germline-derived CDR1 and CDR2 are MNHEY and SMNVEV (reference sequence). CDR3 protein: CASHTGTQLGYTF. The CDR3 bases are TGTGCCAGCCACACGGGCACTCAGCTTGGCTACACCTTC.

Of note for this clonotype: Sequence at one end of the junction differs from germline and may be a read error. The chain uses TRBV7-9 and TRBJ2-7; D perhaps matches TRBD1 (6 bases). CDR1 is SEHNR, CDR2 FQNEAQ, per germline (reference sequence). The CDR3 is 15 amino acids. The CDR3 DNA sequence: TGTGTCAGCGGCGGGTGGCAGGGGAAAGGGAACGAGCAGTACTTC. Translation: CVSGGWQGKGNEQYF.

Of note for this clonotype: One end of the junction does not line up with germline, which may come from a read error. The chain uses TRBV15 and TRBJ1-1, with TRBD1 as a possible D gene (6 bases). Looked up from germline, CDR1 is LNHNV and CDR2 is YYDKDF (reference sequence). The CDR3 is made up of 14 amino acids. Written as DNA, the CDR3 is TGTGCCGCCAGCAGAGGACAGACCAACACTGAAGCTTTCTTT. Encoded protein: CAASRGQTNTEAFF.

The chain couples TRBV10-3 to TRBJ2-2; D is perhaps TRBD2 (5 bases). V lost 7 bases and J lost 0, with 9 bases in between. This CDR3 spans 14 amino acids. Looked up from germline, CDR1 is ENHRY and CDR2 is SYGVKD. In DNA, the CDR3 is TGTGCCATCATGCGGGCCGCGAACACCGGGGAGCTGTTTTTT. Translated: CAIMRAANTGELFF.

This chain uses TRBV7-9 with TRBJ1-5; D uncertain. V shed 3 bases and J shed 2 bases, with 8 bases lying between them. CDR1 is SEHNR, CDR2 FQNEAQ, per germline (reference sequence). The CDR3 runs to 14 residues. The CDR3 DNA reads as TGTGCCAGCAGCTTTGCGGACCGCAATCAGCCCCAGCATTTT. Encoded protein: CASSFADRNQPQHF.

Concerning this clonotype itself: At one of its ends the junction is not consistent with the germline gene, which may arise from a read error. The chain is built from TRBV9 and TRBJ2-3, with 7 bases aligning to TRBD2. There are 14 residues in the CDR3. Germline values: CDR1 SGDLS, CDR2 YYNGEE. The CDR3 region has the DNA TGTGTCAGCAGCGGGGCAGTTCATCGGGATACGCAGTATTTT. Amino acid sequence: CVSSGAVHRDTQYF.

This clonotype has just a few counts. V is TRBV4-3 and J is TRBJ2-7, with a tentative D call TRBD2 (6 bases). Germline lookup yields CDR1 LGHNA and CDR2 YSLEER. Trimming cost V 4 bases and J 0 bases, with 13 bases left between them. The CDR3 loop spans 15 amino acids. The CDR3 here is CASSPNGGRSYEQYF. The CDR3 coding sequence is TGCGCCAGCAGCCCAAACGGGGGACGCTCCTACGAGCAGTACTTC.

This chain links TRBV28 with TRBJ2-3; TRBD2 matches at 9 bases. Germline-derived CDR1 and CDR2 are MDHEN and SYDVKM. V shed 6 bases and J 4 bases; nucleotides not matched to a gene: 8. The CDR3 spans 15 residues. In nucleotides, the CDR3 is TGTGCCAGCAGCCACGGGCGGGGGGGCCCAGATACGCAGTATTTT. It is translated as CASSHGRGGPDTQYF.

The chain combines TRBV6-4 with TRBJ1-1; weak D call: TRBD1 (6 bases). V dropped 2 bases and J dropped 1 base, with 11 bases sitting between them. CDR1 MRHNA and CDR2 SNTAGT come from the germline V gene. CDR3 size: 15 residues. CDR3 loop: CASSDTGRGNTEAFF. The CDR3 DNA reads as TGTGCCAGCAGTGACACAGGGAGGGGGAACACTGAAGCTTTCTTT.

The genes are TRBV20-1 and TRBJ2-7; tentatively, D is TRBD2 (5 bases). The CDR3 spans 11 residues. With 2 bases removed from V and 5 bases from J, the gap between germline ends came to 7 bases. Germline values: CDR1 DFQATT, CDR2 SNEGSKA (reference sequence). This chain's CDR3 is CSARTGDEQYF. CDR3 coding DNA: TGCAGTGCTAGAACCGGGGACGAGCAGTACTTC.

A remark on this clonotype: A read error may account for a junction end that differs from germline. V usage is TRBV5-5 and J usage is TRBJ2-5; TRBD1 is a possible D gene (5 bases). Per germline, CDR1 SGHKS and CDR2 YYEKEE (reference sequence). This CDR3 is built from 12 residues. The CDR3 sequence is CASSSTGNEQYF. CDR3 DNA: TGTGCTAGCAGCTCAACAGGAAATGAGCAGTACTTC.

The chain joins TRBV7-8 to TRBJ1-1; a weak D match, TRBD1 (6 bases). Trimming shortened V by 4 bases and J by 4 bases, and 16 bases separated the two germline ends. The length of the CDR3 is 15 residues. Germline V gives CDR1 SGHVS, CDR2 FQNEAQ. DNA of the CDR3: TGTGCCAGCAGCTCGGAAACAGGGTTGGGCACTGAAGCTTTCTTT. This codes for CASSSETGLGTEAFF.

In its sample, this clonotype was seen a few times. This chain links TRBV7-2 with TRBJ1-1, with D hard to call. V lost 2 bases to trimming and J lost 1 base, with 11 bases between them. There are 15 residues in the CDR3. Germline V gene data show CDR1 as SGHTA and CDR2 as FQGNSA. The CDR3 reads CASSLIRARNTEAFF. In DNA, the CDR3 is TGTGCCAGCAGCTTAATTCGAGCGAGGAACACTGAAGCTTTCTTT.

The genes are TRBV5-1 and TRBJ1-4; D is possibly TRBD1 (6 bases). The CDR3 sequence is 20 residues long. V was clipped by 0 bases and J by 5 bases, with 26 bases between them. Germline values: CDR1 SGHRS, CDR2 YFSETQ. CDR3 sequence reads: CASSLAGQGYRDHRNEKLFF. DNA of the CDR3: TGCGCCAGCAGCTTGGCGGGACAAGGCTACCGAGATCACAGAAATGAAAAACTGTTTTTT.

The chain is built from TRBV29-1 and TRBJ2-2; possible D gene TRBD2, 6 bases. The germline V gene encodes CDR1 SQVTM and CDR2 ANQGSEA. Trimming removed 4 bases at V and 0 bases at J, with 6 bases between. The CDR3 covers 13 residues. This CDR3 reads CSVGLANTGELFF. The DNA for the CDR3 is TGCAGCGTTGGACTAGCGAACACCGGGGAGCTGTTTTTT.